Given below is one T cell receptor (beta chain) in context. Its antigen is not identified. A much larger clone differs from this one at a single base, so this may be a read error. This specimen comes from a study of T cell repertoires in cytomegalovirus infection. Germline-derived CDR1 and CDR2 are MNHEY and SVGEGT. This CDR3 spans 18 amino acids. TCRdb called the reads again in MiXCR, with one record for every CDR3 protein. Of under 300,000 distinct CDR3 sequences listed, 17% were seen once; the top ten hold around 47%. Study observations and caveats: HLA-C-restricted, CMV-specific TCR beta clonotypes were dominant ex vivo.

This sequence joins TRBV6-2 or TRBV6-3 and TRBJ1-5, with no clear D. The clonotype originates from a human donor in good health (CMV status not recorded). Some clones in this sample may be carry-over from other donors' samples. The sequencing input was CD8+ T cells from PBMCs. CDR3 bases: TGTACCAGCAGTTACAATCCTGATGGGGTATATAGCAATCAGCCCCAGCATTTT. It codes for CTSSYNPDGVYSNQPQHF.